These 7 T cell receptor beta chains came from one sample sequenced in a study of T cells in Graves' hyperthyroidism and ophthalmopathy (dated by TCRdb to about 2019). Libraries were made using multiplex PCR. Sequenced using an Illumina HiSeq 2000. TCR beta CDR3 regions were amplified from RNA transcripts. For the first round of RT-PCR on the TCR CDR3, the HTBI primer set was used together with the Qiagen OneStep RT-PCR kit. Through fastp at Q25 and MiXCR, TCRdb rebuilt clones from the public reads, retaining in-frame beta chains. Each CDR3 protein appears once, grouped with its most common genes and DNA. This sample has around 350,000 distinct CDR3 sequences in its table, and about 18% of those were observed once. The ten most abundant clones make up roughly 3.5% of the sample. Sample: blood. These receptors all stem from a woman aged 18-29 years with Graves' hyperthyroidism.

This clonotype was counted ten times or more. The rearrangement links TRBV6-1 to TRBJ1-2; D perhaps matches TRBD1 (6 bases). The CDR3 length is 14 residues. The V end lost 2 bases, the J end lost 2 bases, and 9 bases lay between the germline ends. Germline V gene data show CDR1 as MNHNS and CDR2 as SASEGT. CDR3 DNA: TGTGCCAGCAGTGAACGGGGGGCCAACTATGGCTACACCTTC. It specifies CASSERGANYGYTF.

Many counts were recorded for this clonotype. This chain joins TRBV10-3 and TRBJ1-5; the match to TRBD1 covers 8 bases. Unmatched junction bases numbered 6, after V lost 4 bases and J lost 7 bases. CDR3 length: 14 amino acids. Germline CDR1 ENHRY, CDR2 SYGVKD. CDR3 in amino acids: CAISADRGAQPQHF. The CDR3 DNA reads as TGTGCCATCAGTGCAGACAGGGGAGCCCAGCCCCAGCATTTT.

This chain joins TRBV25-1 and TRBJ2-5; D perhaps matches TRBD2 (5 bases). Germline loops: CDR1 MGHDK, CDR2 SYGVNS. Trimming cost V 7 bases and J 5 bases, with 11 bases left between them. CDR3 length: 12 residues. CDR3 loop: CASTGSKETQYF. CDR3 bases: TGTGCCAGCACGGGGAGTAAGGAGACCCAGTACTTC.

Concerning this clonotype: A single base separates this from a much larger clone, so it may be a read error. This likely comes from a read error, as the CDR3 has no conserved phenylalanine or tryptophan at its end. V and J are TRBV15 and TRBJ2-7, with D perhaps TRBD2 (5 bases). Germline lookup yields CDR1 LNHNV and CDR2 YYDKDF (reference sequence). V was cut by 8 bases and J by 1 base, with 18 bases left in between. The CDR3 runs 15 residues. CDR3 region: CATEPPEELSYEQYL. The CDR3, as DNA: TGTGCCACCGAGCCTCCGGAGGAACTTTCCTACGAGCAGTACTTG.

There are many counts of this clonotype. The V and J genes are TRBV27 and TRBJ2-2; 8 bases fit TRBD2. V lost 6 bases to trimming and J lost 0 bases; unmatched junction nucleotides: 9. The V gene's germline CDR1 is MNHEY and CDR2 SMNVEV (reference sequence). The CDR3 totals 17 residues. The CDR3 protein is CASSPLAVYANTGELFF. The DNA of the CDR3 is TGTGCCAGCAGCCCACTAGCGGTGTACGCGAACACCGGGGAGCTGTTTTTT.

The chain has TRBV6-5 and TRBJ2-5, with D perhaps matching TRBD1 or TRBD2 (5 bases each). V was pared by 4 bases and J by 2 bases, with 14 bases between. CDR3 length: 15 amino acids. The germline V gene has CDR1 MNHEY and CDR2 SVGAGI. The CDR3 is CASSLPGTDQETQYF. The CDR3 DNA reads TGTGCCAGCAGTTTGCCCGGGACGGATCAAGAGACCCAGTACTTC.

In this sample, this clonotype turned up a few times. The genes are TRBV15 and TRBJ1-1; D is ambiguous. CDR1 is LNHNV, CDR2 YYDKDF, per germline (reference sequence). V was cut by 1 base and J by 5 bases, with 8 bases left in between. The CDR3 loop spans 13 amino acids. This CDR3 is CATSRGPGTEAFF. The CDR3 DNA sequence: TGTGCCACCAGCAGAGGACCTGGGACTGAAGCTTTCTTT.